What follows are 21 T cell receptor beta chains derived from one specimen sequenced in a study of Graves' ophthalmopathy and Graves' hyperthyroidism. Amplification from RNA transcripts yielded the TCR beta CDR3 regions. The library came from an HTBI-primed first-round RT-PCR and a second-round multiplex PCR. TCRdb passed the multiplex PCR reads through MiXCR, listing each CDR3 protein once. This table has around 1,000,000 distinct CDR3 sequences, about two fifths appearing once. Sample: peripheral blood or thyroid tissue (not recorded which). The receptors were sampled from an adult man with Graves' hyperthyroidism.

This clonotype occurred a few times. V and J are TRBV20-1 and TRBJ1-5; 8 nucleotides agree with TRBD1. Germline values: CDR1 DFQATT, CDR2 SNEGSKA (reference sequence). The CDR3 has 17 amino acids. V was pared by 4 bases and J by 6 bases, with 17 bases of the junction left unmatched. In nucleotides, the CDR3 is TGCAGTGCTAAAGAGCCCCCCCGGACAGGGTTAAGTCAGCCCCAGCATTTT. Translating gives CSAKEPPRTGLSQPQHF.

This clonotype came up a few times. This sequence joins TRBV29-1 and TRBJ2-7, with 9 bases identical to TRBD1. V lost 3 bases, J lost 7 bases, and 4 bases stayed unmatched. The CDR3 has 12 residues. CDR1 and CDR2 from the germline V gene are SQVTM and ANQGSEA. This CDR3 is CSVDGQGQEQYF. Written as DNA, the CDR3 is TGCAGCGTTGACGGACAGGGGCAAGAGCAGTACTTC.

This clonotype was detected ten times or more. The chain recombines TRBV28 with TRBJ1-6; D is unclear. Trimming stripped 1 base from V and 9 bases from J, with 1 base between. Germline CDR1 and CDR2: MDHEN and SYDVKM. The CDR3 is made up of 11 amino acids. In nucleotides, the CDR3 is TGTGCCAGCAGTTTATCTTCACCCCTCCACTTT. The encoded protein is CASSLSSPLHF.

This clonotype was seen at least ten times. The gene calls are TRBV19 and TRBJ1-5; D uncertain. The CDR3 sequence is 13 residues long. V dropped 1 base and J dropped 7 bases, with 8 bases sitting between them. Germline-derived CDR1 and CDR2 are LNHDA and SQIVND (reference sequence). The CDR3 region has the DNA TGTGCCAGTAGTATAGGGGCGCGGCAGCCCCAGCATTTT. It is translated as CASSIGARQPQHF.

The chain joins TRBV29-1 to TRBJ2-5, with TRBD2 matching 11 bases. V shed 6 bases, J shed 2 bases, and the junction held 11 bases outside the gene matches. Germline V gene lookup returns CDR1 SQVTM and CDR2 ANQGSEA. The CDR3 is made up of 16 amino acids. The CDR3 bases are TGCAGCGTGGGCCGGCGGCTAGCGGGGGGTCAAGAGACCCAGTACTTC. Translation gives CSVGRRLAGGQETQYF.

A word on this clonotype: One end of the junction varies from germline; a read error may be responsible. J is TRBJ1-1 and V is TRBV10-3, with D hard to call. Looked up from germline, CDR1 is ENHRY and CDR2 is SYGVKD. CDR3 length equals 15 residues. DNA for the CDR3: TGTGCCAGCAGTTACTCGATTTGGGAGAACACTGAAGCTTTCTTT. Its protein product is CASSYSIWENTEAFF.

This clonotype was seen many times. The CDR3 DNA reads as TGCAGCGTTGTCGTCGACGAAGCTTTCTTT. It encodes CSVVVDEAFF. The chain is built from TRBV29-1 and TRBJ1-1; D call uncertain. The CDR3 runs to 10 residues. V shed 4 bases and J shed 8 bases, with 8 bases lying between them. The germline V gene encodes CDR1 SQVTM and CDR2 ANQGSEA.

This clonotype has ten or more counts. This sequence joins TRBV2 and TRBJ2-7; tentatively, D is TRBD1 or TRBD2 (6 bases each). This CDR3 is built from 13 residues. Germline V CDR1 and CDR2: SNHLY, FYNNEI. V gave up 4 bases and J gave up 7 bases, with 14 bases separating them. CDR3 residues: CASSVQGREEQYF. CDR3 DNA: TGTGCCAGCAGTGTCCAGGGGCGGGAAGAGCAGTACTTC.

In this sample, this clonotype turned up many times. The chain couples TRBV11-2 to TRBJ1-1; D is uncertain. Germline values: CDR1 SGHAT, CDR2 FQNNGV. The CDR3 consists of 14 residues. Trimming stripped 5 bases from V and 4 bases from J, with 14 bases between. CDR3 region: CASSPSIVSTEAFF. Here the CDR3 DNA reads TGTGCCAGCAGCCCCAGCATTGTTAGCACTGAAGCTTTCTTT.

This clonotype came up many times. The chain combines TRBV5-1 with TRBJ2-7; D is perhaps TRBD2 (5 bases). The CDR3 length is 15 residues. Germline CDR1 SGHRS, CDR2 YFSETQ. Trimming shortened V by 6 bases and J by 2 bases, and 18 bases separated the two germline ends. The CDR3 bases are TGCGCCAGCACACCATTTTCTACGGGGACCTACGAGCAGTACTTC. Translated, it gives CASTPFSTGTYEQYF.

This clonotype appeared a few times. At one end, the junction sequence differs from germline, possibly due to a read error. The chain combines TRBV10-2 with TRBJ1-2; 8 bases fit TRBD1. The CDR3 sequence is 16 residues long. Germline V gives CDR1 WSHSY, CDR2 SAAADI. CDR3 nucleotide sequence: TGCACCAGCAGATCGACAGGGGAGAGGGCTAACTATGGCTACACCTTC. Translated: CTSRSTGERANYGYTF.

This clonotype was seen ten or more times. This chain links TRBV9 with TRBJ2-7; maybe TRBD2 (6 bases). This CDR3 is 14 amino acids long. Germline V CDR1 and CDR2: SGDLS, YYNGEE. Trimming cost V 2 bases and J 3 bases, with 12 bases left between them. In DNA, the CDR3 is TGTGCCAGCAGCGTTCGGGACTCTGACTACGAGCAGTACTTC. Encoded protein: CASSVRDSDYEQYF.

This clonotype was picked up a small number of times. The rearrangement uses TRBV5-8 and TRBJ2-7, with 10 nucleotides matching TRBD1. This CDR3 has 15 residues. Germline V gene sequence: CDR1 SGHTS, CDR2 YDEGEE. V lost 2 bases to trimming and J lost 4 bases; unmatched junction nucleotides: 6. As DNA, the CDR3 is TGTGCCAGCAGCTTATTCGACAGGGGGCCTTACGAGCAGTACTTC. It encodes CASSLFDRGPYEQYF.

The J gene is TRBJ2-7, the V gene TRBV10-2; 12 bases map to TRBD2. With V trimmed by 4 bases and J by 5 bases, 12 bases remained unmatched. In germline, CDR1 is WSHSY, CDR2 SAAADI. The length of the CDR3 is 17 residues. The CDR3 bases are TGCGCCAGCAGTGCCTGGAGACTAGCGGGAGTCCCGCACGAGCAGTACTTC. Its protein is CASSAWRLAGVPHEQYF.

This clonotype was picked up a small number of times. CDR3 nucleotide sequence: TGTGCCAGCAGCGTAGCGTCAGGGTCCGAGCAGTACTTC. Its protein is CASSVASGSEQYF. The J gene is TRBJ2-7, the V gene TRBV9, with D maybe TRBD1 (5 bases). Germline-derived CDR1 and CDR2 are SGDLS and YYNGEE. Trimming cost V 0 bases and J 6 bases, with 10 bases left between them. This CDR3 region has 13 residues.

The chain links TRBV25-1 to TRBJ2-2; D not resolved. This CDR3 has 14 amino acids. Germline assignment: CDR1 MGHDK and CDR2 SYGVNS. V lost 7 bases to trimming and J lost 4 bases, with 13 bases between them. This CDR3 reads CASNKNAATGELFF. The CDR3 nucleotides read TGTGCCAGCAATAAGAACGCGGCCACCGGGGAGCTGTTTTTT.

This clonotype was picked up a small number of times. The V gene is TRBV19, the J gene TRBJ2-2, with D tentatively TRBD2 (7 bases). V dropped 7 bases and J dropped 4 bases, with 16 bases sitting between them. Germline V gene sequence: CDR1 LNHDA, CDR2 SQIVND (reference sequence). This CDR3 contains 15 residues. The CDR3 DNA reads TGTGCCAGTATAGATGGGGGGGCCTCCACCGGGGAGCTGTTTTTT. Translating it yields CASIDGGASTGELFF. The whole variable domain, remainder taken from reference TRBV19 and TRBJ2-2, is DGGITQSPKYLFRKEGQNVTLSCEQNLNHDAMYWYRQDPGQGLRLIYYSQIVNDFQKGDIAEGYSVSREKKESFPLTVTSAQKNPTAFYLCASIDGGASTGELFFGEGSRLTVL.

The gene calls are TRBV20-1 and TRBJ1-5, with D perhaps TRBD1 (6 bases). Per the germline V gene, CDR1 is DFQATT and CDR2 is SNEGSKA (reference sequence). V dropped 3 bases and J dropped 4 bases, with 16 bases sitting between them. This CDR3 region has 15 residues. CDR3: CSASTLGGGNQPQHF. CDR3 in DNA: TGCAGTGCTAGCACCCTTGGGGGCGGTAATCAGCCCCAGCATTTT.

V and J are TRBV3-1 and TRBJ2-7; D may be TRBD1 or TRBD2 (5 bases each). The length of the CDR3 is 14 residues. The V end was cut by 0 bases, the J end by 6 bases, with 12 bases between. CDR1 and CDR2 from the germline V gene are LGHDT and YNNKEL (reference sequence). The CDR3 DNA reads as TGTGCCAGCAGCCAAGAAGCGACTGGGGGCGAGCAGTACTTC. Translation gives CASSQEATGGEQYF.

The rearrangement uses TRBV5-5 and TRBJ2-2; D is undetermined. V dropped 3 bases and J dropped 5 bases, with 20 bases sitting between them. From germline, CDR1 is SGHKS and CDR2 YYEKEE (reference sequence). The CDR3 covers 17 residues. Here the CDR3 reads CASSSPQAGPLTGELFF. The CDR3 DNA is TGTGCCAGCAGCTCACCCCAGGCAGGTCCCCTGACCGGGGAGCTGTTTTTT.

This sequence joins TRBV5-6 and TRBJ1-1; weak D call: TRBD1 (5 bases). The ends were cut back, 4 bases at V and 5 bases at J, with 15 bases in the middle. The CDR3 extends over 14 amino acids. Germline V CDR1 and CDR2: SGHDT, YYEEEE. The CDR3 is CASSNQGAATEAFF. The CDR3 DNA is TGTGCCAGCAGCAACCAGGGCGCCGCGACTGAAGCTTTCTTT.